This is a list of T cell receptor beta chains from one sample in a study of T cells in Graves' hyperthyroidism and ophthalmopathy. From the multiplex PCR reads, TCRdb called clonotypes with MiXCR, one entry per CDR3 protein. This table has roughly 840,000 distinct CDR3 sequences, more than 30% appearing once. Sequencing input: blood. These TCRs come from a young man with Graves' hyperthyroidism. Both conserved end residues are part of each CDR3. Each record gives: clone size, V gene, D gene, J gene, CDR3 protein, CDR3 DNA. D genes are given only for firm matches. Expanded clones get a size class; other rows say once, few or many, or leave the size out.

many	TRBV7-9	NA	TRBJ1-1	CASSYGQIEAFF	TGTGCCAGCAGCTACGGACAGATTGAAGCTTTCTTT
many	TRBV29-1	NA	TRBJ2-2	CSVADPNTGELFF	TGCAGCGTAGCTGACCCGAACACCGGGGAGCTGTTTTTT
many	TRBV29-1	TRBD1	TRBJ1-5	CSVLTGGNQPQHF	TGCAGCGTTCTTACAGGGGGCAATCAGCCCCAGCATTTT
once	TRBV9	NA	TRBJ1-2	CASSVEDMTYGYTF	TGTGCCAGCAGCGTAGAGGACATGACCTATGGCTACACCTTC
NA	TRBV9	NA	TRBJ2-7	CASGTGASYEQYF	TGTGCCAGCGGCACTGGGGCCTCCTACGAGCAGTACTTC
few	TRBV5-1	NA	TRBJ1-3	CASRQTPGLDSGNTIYF	TGCGCCAGCAGACAGACCCCGGGGCTTGACTCTGGAAACACCATATATTTT
NA	TRBV7-6	NA	TRBJ1-2	CASSWGAARGYTF	TGTGCCAGCAGCTGGGGGGCGGCTAGGGGCTACACCTTC
NA	TRBV6-5	TRBD1	TRBJ1-2	CATAGTGMNYGYTF	TGTGCCACCGCCGGGACAGGGATGAACTATGGCTACACCTTC
NA	TRBV19	NA	TRBJ1-1	CASSWGKDTEAFF	TGTGCCAGTAGTTGGGGGAAGGACACTGAAGCTTTCTTT
many	TRBV15	NA	TRBJ1-4	CATSSVEVHEKLFF	TGTGCCACCAGCAGCGTCGAGGTCCATGAAAAACTGTTTTTT
NA	TRBV2	NA	TRBJ1-2	CASSVGHGKSYGYTF	TGTGCCAGCAGCGTAGGACACGGGAAAAGCTATGGCTACACCTTC
few	TRBV2	TRBD2	TRBJ2-7	CASNFLPGTSGNEQYF	TGTGCCAGCAATTTTCTCCCCGGGACTAGCGGGAACGAGCAGTACTTC
NA	TRBV7-2	TRBD2	TRBJ2-5	CASSQALAGIQETQYF	TGTGCCAGCAGCCAAGCACTAGCGGGGATCCAAGAGACCCAGTACTTC
many	TRBV7-2	NA	TRBJ1-5	CASSLWGQPNQPQHF	TGTGCCAGCAGCTTGTGGGGTCAGCCCAATCAGCCCCAGCATTTT
NA	TRBV4-1	TRBD1	TRBJ1-1	CASSSQTARGRTEAFF	TGCGCCAGCAGTTCCCAGACAGCGAGGGGGCGAACTGAAGCTTTCTTT
many	TRBV11-1	NA	TRBJ2-7	CASSLAGSGGAYEQYF	TGTGCCAGCAGCTTAGCTGGTAGCGGTGGGGCCTACGAGCAGTACTTC
NA	TRBV2	NA	TRBJ2-2	CASSEWGANTGELFF	TGTGCCAGCAGTGAATGGGGAGCAAACACCGGGGAGCTGTTTTTT
NA	TRBV20-1	NA	TRBJ2-7	CSAPKELAGDFSSYEQYF	TGCAGTGCGCCGAAGGAACTGGCGGGCGACTTCAGCTCCTACGAGCAGTACTTC
NA	TRBV9	TRBD2	TRBJ2-3	CASSVQELAGETDTQYF	TGTGCCAGCAGCGTACAAGAACTAGCGGGGGAGACAGATACGCAGTATTTT
NA	TRBV7-9	TRBD1	TRBJ1-1	CAIRQGDTEAFF	TGTGCCATCAGACAGGGCGACACTGAAGCTTTCTTT
many	TRBV29-1	NA	TRBJ2-7	CSVQGNSYEQYF	TGCAGCGTTCAGGGTAACTCCTACGAGCAGTACTTC
NA	TRBV12-3/TRBV12-4	NA	TRBJ1-6	CASSFVIAYNSPLHF	TGTGCCAGCAGTTTCGTAATCGCCTATAATTCACCCCTCCACTTT
few	TRBV6-5	NA	TRBJ1-3	CASSYSAWGAIGNTIYF	TGTGCCAGCAGTTACTCGGCCTGGGGCGCGATTGGAAACACCATATATTTT
NA	TRBV10-3	NA	TRBJ1-2	CAITPDRSYGYTF	TGTGCCATCACTCCGGACAGATCCTATGGCTACACCTTC
NA	TRBV7-9	TRBD1	TRBJ1-3	CASSSQGGGTSGNTIYF	TGTGCCAGCAGCTCGCAGGGGGGGGGAACCTCTGGAAACACCATATATTTT
NA	TRBV20-1	NA	TRBJ2-7	CSGQGSIYEQYF	TGCAGTGGTCAGGGGAGCATCTACGAGCAGTACTTC
NA	TRBV7-2	NA	TRBJ2-7	CASSGYTSYEQYF	TGTGCCAGCAGCGGCTACACATCCTACGAGCAGTACTTC
NA	TRBV9	NA	TRBJ2-5	CASSVEASPEGETQYF	TGTGCCAGCAGCGTAGAAGCTAGCCCCGAGGGAGAGACCCAGTACTTC
many	TRBV7-6	TRBD1	TRBJ1-6	CASSSGGTGAGTLHF	TGTGCCAGCAGCTCCGGGGGGACAGGGGCCGGAACCCTCCACTTT
NA	TRBV5-1	NA	TRBJ1-2	CASSPVVEAHYGYTF	TGCGCCAGCAGCCCGGTGGTGGAAGCTCACTATGGCTACACCTTC
few	TRBV25-1	TRBD1	TRBJ1-4	CASSITRTGYELFF	TGTGCCAGCAGTATAACCCGGACAGGGTATGAACTGTTTTTT
NA	TRBV20-1	NA	TRBJ2-5	CSARDGAAVNETQYF	TGCAGTGCTAGAGATGGGGCGGCGGTCAACGAGACCCAGTACTTC
NA	TRBV5-1	TRBD2	TRBJ2-5	CASSSRLAGGTDTQYF	TGCGCCAGCAGCTCCCGACTAGCGGGCGGCACAGATACGCAGTACTTC
NA	TRBV9	NA	TRBJ2-7	CASSSPRLEGSYEQYF	TGTGCCAGCAGCTCTCCTAGACTAGAAGGCTCCTACGAGCAGTACTTC
many	TRBV19	TRBD1	TRBJ2-5	CASSIGQGAETQYF	TGTGCCAGTAGTATAGGACAGGGGGCGGAGACCCAGTACTTC
NA	TRBV9	NA	TRBJ2-2	CASSPRDVTGELFF	TGTGCCAGCAGCCCCAGGGATGTCACCGGGGAGCTGTTTTTT
few	TRBV29-1	TRBD1	TRBJ2-2	CSVGQGSRTGELFF	TGCAGCGTCGGACAGGGGTCACGCACCGGGGAGCTGTTTTTT
many	TRBV7-2	TRBD1	TRBJ2-2	CASAENRGRTGELFF	TGTGCCAGCGCCGAAAACAGGGGGCGCACCGGGGAGCTGTTTTTT
few	TRBV7-2	NA	TRBJ1-1	CASSPRTLNTEAFF	TGTGCCAGCAGTCCAAGGACATTGAACACTGAAGCTTTCTTT
few	TRBV11-2	TRBD1	TRBJ1-1	CASSPPGGMGTEAFF	TGCGCCAGCAGCCCGCCAGGGGGCATGGGCACTGAAGCTTTCTTT
NA	TRBV2	NA	TRBJ2-5	CASSGIAARPQETQYF	TGTGCCAGCAGTGGAATAGCGGCCAGGCCCCAGGAGACCCAGTACTTC
NA	TRBV20-1	NA	TRBJ2-5	CSAIDVRGETQYF	TGCAGTGCTATAGATGTCAGGGGAGAGACCCAGTACTTC
few	TRBV15	NA	TRBJ2-2	CATSSLIRTGELFF	TGTGCCACCAGCAGCTTAATTCGGACCGGGGAGCTGTTTTTT
many	TRBV20-1	NA	TRBJ1-1	CSARRGSNTEAFF	TGCAGTGCTAGGCGGGGGTCGAACACTGAAGCTTTCTTT
NA	TRBV5-1	TRBD1	TRBJ1-1	CASSSRTGKNTEAFF	TGCGCCAGCAGCTCCCGGACAGGGAAGAACACTGAAGCTTTCTTT
many	TRBV2	NA	TRBJ1-4	CASSQTGNEKLFF	TGTGCCAGCAGTCAAACAGGGAATGAAAAACTGTTTTTT
many	TRBV20-1	NA	TRBJ2-5	CSADRAQETQYF	TGCAGTGCCGACAGAGCGCAAGAGACCCAGTACTTC
few	TRBV13	NA	TRBJ2-7	CASSLGLASAYEQYF	TGTGCCAGCAGCTTAGGCCTGGCGTCGGCTTACGAGCAGTACTTC
NA	TRBV19	TRBD1	TRBJ1-5	CASSVTQGQGSQPQHF	TGTGCCAGCAGCGTTACTCAGGGACAGGGGTCCCAGCCCCAGCATTTT
NA	TRBV7-9	TRBD1	TRBJ2-5	CASSLESGTGPETQYF	TGTGCCAGCAGCTTAGAATCCGGGACAGGCCCCGAGACCCAGTACTTC
many	TRBV24-1	NA	TRBJ2-5	CASDSQETQYF	TGTGCTTCCGACAGTCAAGAGACCCAGTACTTC
NA	TRBV2	TRBD1	TRBJ1-5	CASSDRDSRNQPQHF	TGTGCCAGCAGTGACCGGGACAGTCGGAATCAGCCCCAGCATTTT
NA	TRBV20-1	NA	TRBJ1-4	CSASSPAATNEKLFF	TGCAGTGCTAGTTCGCCAGCAGCAACTAATGAAAAACTGTTTTTT